These 19 T cell receptor beta chains came from one sample sequenced in a study of OX40 agonist ivuxolimab in advanced cancers. Generated by immunoSEQ multiplex PCR, the TCRdb table keeps only in-frame clones and is missing some. This table has just under 65,000 clones, 80% to 90% appearing once. The material sequenced was CD4+ or CD8+ T cells sorted from blood, taken in a trial of the OX40 agonist ivuxolimab. The receptors were gathered from an adult with an advanced solid tumor such as melanoma, head and neck, liver or kidney cancer.

The CDR3 DNA sequence: TGCGCCAGCAGTGAGGCAGGGCAAGAGACCCAGTACTTC. Protein sequence: CASSEAGQETQYF. The chain combines TRBV10-1 with TRBJ2-5; weak D call: TRBD1 (5 bases). V was pared by 2 bases and J by 2 bases, with 6 bases between. The CDR3 totals 13 residues. CDR1 is WNHNN, CDR2 SYGVQD, per germline (reference sequence).

J is TRBJ2-5 and V is TRBV5-1; no clear D. CDR1 is SGHRS and CDR2 is YFSETQ in the germline V gene. The CDR3 is 12 amino acids. The V and J ends lost 2 bases and 0 bases respectively, with 2 bases between them. CDR3 loop: CASSFDQETQYF. The CDR3 nucleotides are TGCGCCAGCAGCTTTGACCAAGAGACCCAGTACTTC.

The genes are TRBV13 and TRBJ1-4; the D gene is possibly TRBD1 (5 bases). V lost 1 base to trimming and J lost 4 bases, with 10 bases between them. The CDR3 length is 15 residues. CDR1 is PRHDT and CDR2 is FYEKMQ in the germline V gene (reference sequence). CDR3 in DNA: TGTGCCAGCAGCTTAGCGTCGGGGGGTAATGAAAAACTGTTTTTT. It codes for CASSLASGGNEKLFF.

The V and J genes are TRBV2 and TRBJ2-5, with TRBD2 matching 7 bases. Germline V gene data show CDR1 as SNHLY and CDR2 as FYNNEI. Unmatched junction bases numbered 13, after V lost 0 bases and J lost 3 bases. This CDR3 is built from 18 residues. The CDR3: CASSEALHGQGGEETQYF. The CDR3 region has the DNA TGTGCCAGCAGTGAAGCGCTTCATGGGCAGGGAGGGGAAGAGACCCAGTACTTC.

This chain uses TRBV6-1 with TRBJ1-5; D is possibly TRBD1 (5 bases). This CDR3 has 14 residues. Germline V lookup: CDR1 MNHNS, CDR2 SASEGT. V lost 5 bases to trimming and J lost 1 base, with 9 bases between them. The chain's CDR3 is CASSFRGSNQPQHF. Here the CDR3 DNA reads TGTGCCAGCAGTTTCCGGGGGAGCAATCAGCCCCAGCATTTT.

The V and J genes are TRBV4-1 and TRBJ1-6; the match to TRBD1 covers 8 bases. With V trimmed by 3 bases and J by 10 bases, 11 bases remained unmatched. Germline V gene lookup returns CDR1 MGHRA and CDR2 YSYEKL. The CDR3 length is 16 residues. CDR3 amino acids: CASSQPVDRGFSPLHF. In nucleotides, the CDR3 is TGCGCCAGCAGCCAGCCCGTTGACAGGGGTTTCTCACCCCTCCACTTT.

This chain links TRBV19 with TRBJ2-1; D is ambiguous. This CDR3 has 17 residues. V lost 3 bases to trimming and J lost 0 bases, with 15 bases between them. Germline V gene data show CDR1 as LNHDA and CDR2 as SQIVND (reference sequence). The CDR3 spells CASSIDLVVSSYNEQFF. CDR3 coding DNA: TGTGCCAGTAGTATTGACTTGGTGGTTAGCTCCTACAATGAGCAGTTCTTC.

V is TRBV29-1 and J is TRBJ2-7; D uncertain. Germline CDR1 is SQVTM and CDR2 is ANQGSEA. The CDR3 spans 12 residues. V was trimmed by 5 bases and J by 2 bases, leaving 10 bases between them. CDR3 amino acids: CSVLRAPYEQYF. The CDR3 DNA is TGCAGCGTTCTTAGGGCCCCCTACGAGCAGTACTTC.

V gene TRBV9 combines with J gene TRBJ2-2; 8 bases line up with TRBD1. J lost 3 bases, V lost 0 bases, and 4 bases had no gene match. This CDR3 contains 16 residues. Germline lookup yields CDR1 SGDLS and CDR2 YYNGEE. The CDR3 sequence is CASSVAAGGYTGELFF. CDR3 in DNA: TGTGCCAGCAGCGTAGCTGCAGGGGGCTACACCGGGGAGCTGTTTTTT.

The chain is built from TRBV5-1 and TRBJ2-2; the match to TRBD2 covers 10 bases. Trimming at V came to 4 bases and at J to 7 bases, leaving 13 bases not matched to a gene. The CDR3 covers 17 residues. The germline V gene encodes CDR1 SGHRS and CDR2 YFSETQ. As DNA, the CDR3 is TGCGCCAGCAGCCTCCGGGGAGCGGGAGGGCCTAACGGGGAGCTGTTTTTT. Encoded protein: CASSLRGAGGPNGELFF. Using reference TRBV5-1 and TRBJ2-2 for the parts outside the CDR3, the full variable domain is KAGVTQTPRYLIKTRGQQVTLSCSPISGHRSVSWYQQTPGQGLQFLFEYFSETQRNKGNFPGRFSGRQFSNSRSEMNVSTLELGDSALYLCASSLRGAGGPNGELFFGEGSRLTVL.

This sequence joins TRBV27 and TRBJ2-2; no clear D gene. The CDR3 totals 15 residues. The V gene lost 2 bases and the J gene lost 1 base, with 8 bases spanning the gap. Germline CDR1 reads MNHEY; CDR2 reads SMNVEV (reference sequence). The CDR3 sequence is CASSLKGMNTGELFF. CDR3 coding DNA: TGTGCCAGCAGTTTAAAGGGAATGAACACCGGGGAGCTGTTTTTT.

This chain links TRBV5-1 with TRBJ2-2; 7 positions match TRBD1. The CDR3 has 14 amino acids. Per germline, CDR1 SGHRS and CDR2 YFSETQ. Trimming took 0 bases from V and 5 from J; bases not matched to a gene: 1. The CDR3 DNA reads as TGCGCCAGCAGCTTGGACAGGGGAACCGGGGAGCTGTTTTTT. Protein sequence: CASSLDRGTGELFF.

The V call is TRBV14, the J call TRBJ2-5, with D possibly being TRBD2 (5 bases). CDR3 length equals 17 residues. V gave up 1 base and J gave up 1 base, with 16 bases separating them. Germline V gene lookup returns CDR1 SGHDN and CDR2 FVKESK. CDR3 region: CASSQAVASRGQETQYF. The CDR3 region has the DNA TGTGCCAGCAGCCAAGCTGTGGCCTCTCGGGGCCAAGAGACCCAGTACTTC. The whole variable domain, filled in from reference TRBV14 and TRBJ2-5, reads EAGVTQFPSHSVIEKGQTVTLRCDPISGHDNLYWYRRVMGKEIKFLLHFVKESKQDESGMPNNRFLAERTGGTYSTLKVQPAELEDSGVYFCASSQAVASRGQETQYFGPGTRLLVL.

V usage is TRBV6-6 and J usage is TRBJ2-2; 7 positions agree with TRBD1. This CDR3 spans 16 amino acids. V lost 6 bases to trimming and J lost 2 bases; unmatched junction nucleotides: 9. Germline-derived CDR1 and CDR2 are MNHNY and SVGAGI (reference sequence). The CDR3 sequence is CASRSTQGDNTGELFF. The CDR3 nucleotides read TGTGCCAGCAGATCCACTCAGGGGGATAACACCGGGGAGCTGTTTTTT.

V is TRBV28 and J is TRBJ1-1; D gene uncertain. Germline CDR1 and CDR2: MDHEN and SYDVKM. The CDR3 has 14 residues. Trimming removed 6 bases at V and 0 bases at J, with 11 bases between. CDR3 in amino acids: CASSPAGLNTEAFF. CDR3 DNA sequence: TGTGCCAGCAGCCCCGCGGGGTTGAACACTGAAGCTTTCTTT.

J is TRBJ2-5 and V is TRBV7-6; 8 bases are shared with TRBD1. The CDR3 covers 17 residues. The trim removed 5 bases at V and 4 bases at J, leaving 15 bases unmatched. Germline CDR1 and CDR2: SGHVS and FNYEAQ. The DNA for the CDR3 is TGTGCCAGCAGCCTTCGGACAGGGCGGCGGGTCCCAGAGACCCAGTACTTC. Translation gives CASSLRTGRRVPETQYF.

The chain carries TRBV7-9 and TRBJ1-5; TRBD1 aligns across 7 bases. This CDR3 region has 16 residues. The germline V gene has CDR1 SEHNR and CDR2 FQNEAQ (reference sequence). Trimming took 4 bases from V and 4 from J; bases not matched to a gene: 10. Written as DNA, the CDR3 is TGTGCCAGCAGCTCTACGACCGGGACAGTAAATCAGCCCCAGCATTTT. Protein sequence: CASSSTTGTVNQPQHF. The full variable domain, rest sourced from reference TRBV7-9 and TRBJ1-5, is DTGVSQNPRHKITKRGQNVTFRCDPISEHNRLYWYRQTLGQGPEFLTYFQNEAQLEKSRLLSDRFSAERPKGSFSTLEIQRTEQGDSAMYLCASSSTTGTVNQPQHFGDGTRLSIL.

The rearrangement links TRBV5-1 to TRBJ1-4; D perhaps matches TRBD1 (5 bases). CDR3 length: 14 residues. Deletions cut 5 bases from V and 8 bases from J, with 16 bases between. CDR1 and CDR2 (germline): SGHRS, YFSETQ. The CDR3 here is CASSEGKEGEKLFF. The CDR3 nucleotides are TGCGCCAGCAGTGAGGGGAAAGAGGGGGAAAAACTGTTTTTT.

The rearrangement joins TRBV6-5 to TRBJ2-5; the D gene is possibly TRBD1 (5 bases). Germline V lookup: CDR1 MNHEY, CDR2 SVGAGI. V lost 6 bases to trimming and J lost 4 bases, with 12 bases between them. This CDR3 comprises 13 residues. The CDR3 protein is CASRPGYSETQYF. DNA for the CDR3: TGTGCCAGCAGGCCAGGGTACTCAGAGACCCAGTACTTC.